These 9 T cell receptor beta chains came from one sample sequenced in a study of cytomegalovirus exposure and HLA in healthy donors. Primers for the PCR totalled 60 Vbeta and 13 Jbeta. Some clones are missing from TCRdb's copy, which holds only in-frame ones; the method was immunoSEQ multiplex PCR. The sample lists 100,000 to 150,000 clones; just under 80% were seen once. Sequencing was carried out using PBMCs. The source is a woman aged 18-29 years in good health and CMV-seronegative.

This chain uses TRBV15 with TRBJ2-7; maybe TRBD2 (5 bases). V was cut by 1 base and J by 2 bases, with 9 bases left in between. The CDR3 is made up of 14 amino acids. CDR1 is LNHNV, CDR2 YYDKDF, per germline (reference sequence). Here the CDR3 reads CATSRAGSTYEQYF. The CDR3 nucleotides are TGTGCCACCAGCAGAGCGGGGTCAACCTACGAGCAGTACTTC.

The chain is built from TRBV19 and TRBJ2-7; 11 bases match TRBD1. The CDR3 consists of 13 residues. The V gene end was trimmed by 10 bases and the J gene end by 7 bases; junction bases not matched to a gene: 9. CDR1 and CDR2 (germline): LNHDA, SQIVND (reference sequence). The CDR3: CATHGQGAGEQYF. The CDR3 DNA follows: TGTGCCACTCACGGACAGGGGGCAGGAGAGCAGTACTTC.

A single count supports this clone. The rearrangement links TRBV10-3 to TRBJ1-5; a weak D match, TRBD1 (5 bases). Trimming left V 0 bases short and J 0 bases short, with 12 bases between. Germline CDR1 ENHRY, CDR2 SYGVKD. This CDR3 has 17 residues. The CDR3 sequence: CAISESLGRDSNQPQHF. The DNA for the CDR3 is TGTGCCATCAGTGAGTCGTTGGGCAGGGATAGCAATCAGCCCCAGCATTTT.

There are a few counts of this clone. CDR3 loop: CASSVQGRDNEQFF. Written as DNA, the CDR3 is TGCGCCAGCAGCGTGCAGGGCCGGGACAATGAGCAGTTCTTC. This sequence joins TRBV5-1 and TRBJ2-1; weak D call: TRBD1 (5 bases). The V gene's germline CDR1 is SGHRS and CDR2 YFSETQ. The CDR3 covers 14 residues. V lost 4 bases to trimming and J lost 5 bases, with 13 bases between them.

This chain connects TRBV19 to TRBJ1-1; 7 positions agree with TRBD1. The CDR3 spans 14 residues. Trimming took 5 bases from V and 0 from J; bases not matched to a gene: 3. Germline V gives CDR1 LNHDA, CDR2 SQIVND (reference sequence). Here the CDR3 DNA reads TGTGCCAGTAGTGCTGACAGGGTGAACACTGAAGCTTTCTTT. Its protein is CASSADRVNTEAFF.

The chain is built from TRBV7-2 and TRBJ2-7; TRBD2 matches 7 bases. Per germline, CDR1 SGHTA and CDR2 FQGNSA. V shed 0 bases, J shed 5 bases, and the junction held 4 bases outside the gene matches. This CDR3 region has 14 residues. The CDR3 DNA reads as TGTGCCAGCAGCTTAGCGGGAGGGCCAGACGAGCAGTACTTC. It translates to CASSLAGGPDEQYF.

This chain links TRBV5-1 with TRBJ2-3; D ambiguous. The V gene lost 4 bases and the J gene lost 0 bases, with 15 bases spanning the gap. CDR1 is SGHRS, CDR2 YFSETQ, per germline. This CDR3 is 16 amino acids long. CDR3 DNA sequence: TGCGCCAGCAGCGACCCGAGCGAGTCTAGCACAGATACGCAGTATTTT. Protein: CASSDPSESSTDTQYF.

The chain recombines TRBV18 with TRBJ2-7, with 7 bases aligning to TRBD2. This CDR3 is built from 14 residues. The V segment lost 6 bases and the J segment 9 bases; nucleotides outside the gene matches: 14. Germline CDR1 is KGHSH and CDR2 is LQKENI. CDR3 amino acids: CASSLPSGKSGQYF. CDR3 sequence (DNA): TGTGCCAGCTCCCTTCCCAGCGGGAAAAGCGGGCAGTACTTC.

This clone was recorded a few times. This sequence joins TRBV2 and TRBJ1-1; D perhaps matches TRBD1 (6 bases). Between the trimmed V and J ends, which lost 9 bases and 1 base, there was a span of 6 bases. CDR3 length: 11 amino acids. Germline V CDR1 and CDR2: SNHLY, FYNNEI. The CDR3 bases are TGTGCCAGACAGGGGAACACTGAAGCTTTCTTT. Translating it yields CARQGNTEAFF.